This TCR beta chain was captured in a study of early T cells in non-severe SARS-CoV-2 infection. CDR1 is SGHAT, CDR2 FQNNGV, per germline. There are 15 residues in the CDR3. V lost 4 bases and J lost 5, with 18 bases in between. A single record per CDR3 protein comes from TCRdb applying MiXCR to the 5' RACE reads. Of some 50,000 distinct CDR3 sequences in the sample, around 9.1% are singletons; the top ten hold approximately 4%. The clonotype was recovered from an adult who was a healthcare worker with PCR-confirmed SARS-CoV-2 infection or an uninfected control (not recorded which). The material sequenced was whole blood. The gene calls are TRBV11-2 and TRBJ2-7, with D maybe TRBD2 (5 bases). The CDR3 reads CASSSRALNRDEQYF. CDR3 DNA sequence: TGTGCCAGCAGCTCGAGGGCCCTGAATCGCGACGAGCAGTACTTC. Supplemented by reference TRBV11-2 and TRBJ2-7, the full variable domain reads EAGVAQSPRYKIIEKRQSVAFWCNPISGHATLYWYQQILGQGPKLLIQFQNNGVVDDSQLPKDRFSAERLKGVDSTLKIQPAKLEDSAVYLCASSSRALNRDEQYFGPGTRLTVT.